The present TCR beta chain was sequenced within a study of PD-L1 blockade in urothelial cancer. Background on the study: Patients with male sex and bladder-origin urothelial cancer accounted for most of the roughly 29 enrolled. Study results and caveats: A below-median TCR clonality in blood before treatment predicted better survival. Those with durable benefit had larger increases in tumor-associated blood clones at 3 weeks.

Trimming took 7 bases from V and 6 from J; bases not matched to a gene: 9. In germline, CDR1 is ENHRY, CDR2 SYGVKD. The CDR3 has 13 amino acids. The data were produced by immunoSEQ multiplex PCR, yet TCRdb's version contains in-frame clones alone and is incomplete. The sample lists roughly 42,000 clones; roughly 77% were seen once. To note about this clone: No antigen is known for it.

Sequenced here: PBMCs, sampled around atezolizumab (anti-PD-L1) treatment. This chain links TRBV10-3 with TRBJ2-7, with 7 bases that match TRBD2. The receptor comes from a man in his 70s with urothelial cancer. CDR3 sequence reads: CAIIREVGGEQYF. CDR3 nucleotide sequence: TGTGCCATCATCCGGGAGGTTGGAGGCGAGCAGTACTTC.